These 18 T cell receptor beta chains were all obtained from the same sample, sequenced in a study of read filtering for tumor transcriptome and immune sequencing. From 300 to 450 ng of RNA, a library with molecular barcoded alpha/delta and beta/gamma adaptors was made. In TCRdb, the reads were re-called with MiXCR into one record per CDR3 protein. The sample gives over 55,000 distinct CDR3 sequences, roughly 14% of which show up once; approximately 47% is in the top ten. Sequencing was carried out using a population of CD138-negative cells sorted from bone marrow. The receptors were sampled from a donor aged 40 or over with multiple myeloma.

This clonotype appeared many times. J is TRBJ2-1 and V is TRBV29-1, with 9 bases that match TRBD2. The germline V gene encodes CDR1 SQVTM and CDR2 ANQGSEA. The CDR3 runs 19 residues. Trimming took 5 bases from V and 3 from J; bases not matched to a gene: 20. In DNA form, the CDR3 reads TGCAGCGTTCCAGGACCCGGGACTAGCAATTTAGGCTACTACAATGAGCAGTTCTTC. It translates to CSVPGPGTSNLGYYNEQFF.

This clonotype has ten or more counts. The rearrangement joins TRBV24-1 to TRBJ2-3; D uncertain. Germline V gives CDR1 KGHDR, CDR2 SFDVKD. The CDR3 is 13 residues long. V shed 4 bases and J shed 4 bases, with 8 bases lying between them. DNA of the CDR3: TGTGCCACCAGTGAATGGGGTTCAGATACGCAGTATTTT. Protein sequence: CATSEWGSDTQYF.

This clonotype appeared many times. The V and J genes are TRBV11-2 and TRBJ2-5; 7 positions agree with TRBD2. The germline gives CDR1 SGHAT, CDR2 FQNNGV. Germline trimming cut 2 bases from V and 1 base from J; bases unmatched to any gene: 1. The CDR3 totals 14 residues. The CDR3 loop is CASSLWGGQETQYF. The DNA for the CDR3 is TGTGCCAGCAGCTTATGGGGGGGCCAAGAGACCCAGTACTTC.

This clonotype was detected ten times or more. The V call is TRBV20-1, the J call TRBJ2-3; 9 bases fit TRBD1. Trimming took 3 bases from V and 5 from J; bases not matched to a gene: 6. This CDR3 has 14 residues. CDR1 is DFQATT and CDR2 is SNEGSKA in the germline V gene (reference sequence). CDR3 region: CSARGGQGRDTQYF. The CDR3 DNA is TGCAGTGCTAGGGGAGGACAGGGGAGAGATACGCAGTATTTT.

About this clonotype itself: A much more abundant neighbour one base away suggests this may be a read error. This chain joins TRBV30 and TRBJ1-1; D remains ambiguous. CDR1 is GTSNPN and CDR2 is SVGIG in the germline V gene (reference sequence). The CDR3 is made up of 12 amino acids. Trimming removed 5 bases from V and 1 base from J, with 8 bases in between. The CDR3 loop is CAWGKENTEAFF. The CDR3 nucleotides read TGTGCCTGGGGGAAGGAGAACACTGAAGCTTTCTTT.

Regarding this clonotype: A much larger clonotype is one base distant, so this may be a read error. The chain uses TRBV7-6 and TRBJ2-2; D unclear. The length of the CDR3 is 14 residues. Germline loops: CDR1 SGHVS, CDR2 FNYEAQ. The CDR3 bases are TGTGCCAGCGGCTTCACCTTACTGTCCGGGGAGCTGTTTTTT. Its protein is CASGFTLLSGELFF. Full variable domain (missing parts from reference TRBV7-6 and TRBJ2-2): GAGVSQSPRYKVTKRGQDVALRCDPISGHVSLYWYRQALGQGPEFLTYFNYEAQQDKSGLPNDRFSAERPEGSISTLTIQRTEQRDSAMYRCASGFTLLSGELFFGEGSRLTVL.

Worth noting for this clonotype: A much larger clone lies one base from this, so it may be a read error. This chain joins TRBV7-2 and TRBJ2-1, with D maybe TRBD2 (5 bases). V shed 8 bases and J shed 6 bases, with 17 bases lying between them. The CDR3 sequence is 14 residues long. The V gene's germline CDR1 is SGHTA and CDR2 FQGNSA. CDR3 coding DNA: TGTGCCAGCTGTATGGCGCATCGGGGCAATGAGCAGTTCTTC. It encodes CASCMAHRGNEQFF.

This clonotype was observed many times. The rearrangement joins TRBV4-2 to TRBJ2-3; 13 bases line up with TRBD2. Trimming at V came to 1 base and at J to 2 bases, leaving 6 bases not matched to a gene. The CDR3 extends over 18 amino acids. Germline V gene data show CDR1 as LGHNA and CDR2 as YNFKEQ. The DNA for the CDR3 is TGTGCCAGCAGCCAAGGAGGACTAGCGGGAGTCCCCACAGATACGCAGTATTTT. This gives the protein CASSQGGLAGVPTDTQYF.

The table lists this clonotype with many counts. The gene calls are TRBV28 and TRBJ2-7; D gene unclear. This CDR3 has 16 amino acids. The germline V gene encodes CDR1 MDHEN and CDR2 SYDVKM. V was clipped by 5 bases and J by 2 bases, with 19 bases between them. The CDR3: CASSLPRRAKAYEQYF. CDR3 DNA sequence: TGTGCCAGCAGTCTCCCCCGACGGGCCAAGGCCTACGAGCAGTACTTC. Full variable domain (remainder filled in from reference TRBV28 and TRBJ2-7): DVKVTQSSRYLVKRTGEKVFLECVQDMDHENMFWYRQDPGLGLRLIYFSYDVKMKEKGDIPEGYSVSREKKERFSLILESASTNQTSMYLCASSLPRRAKAYEQYFGPGTRLTVT.

This clonotype was found many times. The gene calls are TRBV29-1 and TRBJ2-7, with 8 bases aligning to TRBD2. The V gene end was trimmed by 2 bases and the J gene end by 1 base; junction bases not matched to a gene: 4. This CDR3 spans 14 amino acids. Per germline, CDR1 SQVTM and CDR2 ANQGSEA. The CDR3 DNA is TGCAGCGTTGAATCCAGCGGGAGTTCCTACGAGCAGTACTTC. This encodes CSVESSGSSYEQYF.

The chain has TRBV5-1 and TRBJ2-2, with 12 bases fitting TRBD2. The CDR3 is 17 amino acids. V dropped 0 bases and J dropped 4; count of bases not matched to a gene: 4. CDR1 is SGHRS, CDR2 YFSETQ, per germline. The CDR3 spells CASSLETSGSFTGELFF. The CDR3 DNA sequence: TGCGCCAGCAGCTTGGAGACTAGCGGGAGCTTCACCGGGGAGCTGTTTTTT.

This clonotype was counted ten times or more. The chain is built from TRBV29-1 and TRBJ2-7; 13 bases map to TRBD2. Unmatched junction bases numbered 8, after V lost 4 bases and J lost 2 bases. Germline V gene lookup returns CDR1 SQVTM and CDR2 ANQGSEA. There are 16 residues in the CDR3. The CDR3: CSVVDFGLAGAYEQYF. Here the CDR3 DNA reads TGCAGCGTTGTCGACTTCGGACTAGCGGGAGCCTACGAGCAGTACTTC.

The table lists this clonotype with a count of one. This could be a read error, since a much larger clone is one nucleotide away. The chain recombines TRBV12-3 or TRBV12-4 with TRBJ1-1, with TRBD1 matching over 7 bases. This CDR3 spans 16 amino acids. CDR3 residues: CASSRLTEGALTVAFF. In DNA, the CDR3 is TGTGCCAGCAGTAGACTTACAGAGGGGGCTTTGACTGTAGCTTTCTTT.

The table lists this clonotype with many counts. This chain links TRBV5-1 with TRBJ2-1; D perhaps matches TRBD1 (5 bases). V shed 3 bases and J shed 0 bases, with 13 bases lying between them. CDR1 is SGHRS, CDR2 YFSETQ, per germline. The CDR3 consists of 16 residues. The CDR3 spells CASSWMDKSSYNEQFF. The CDR3 DNA follows: TGCGCCAGCAGCTGGATGGACAAGAGCTCCTACAATGAGCAGTTCTTC. The variable domain in full, with the rest retrieved from reference TRBV5-1 and TRBJ2-1, is KAGVTQTPRYLIKTRGQQVTLSCSPISGHRSVSWYQQTPGQGLQFLFEYFSETQRNKGNFPGRFSGRQFSNSRSEMNVSTLELGDSALYLCASSWMDKSSYNEQFFGPGTRLTVL.

This clonotype has ten or more counts. V usage is TRBV11-3 and J usage is TRBJ2-1, with D possibly matching TRBD2 (6 bases). The CDR3 spans 17 residues. Per the germline V gene, CDR1 is SGHNT and CDR2 is YENEEA. V gave up 4 bases and J gave up 5 bases, with 21 bases separating them. CDR3 residues: CASSSRRGGISHNEQFF. The CDR3 DNA is TGTGCCAGCAGCTCCCGAAGGGGCGGGATATCCCACAATGAGCAGTTCTTC.

This sequence joins TRBV12-3 or TRBV12-4 and TRBJ2-1; possibly TRBD2 for D (6 bases). Trimming shortened V by 6 bases and J by 9 bases, and 21 bases separated the two germline ends. This CDR3 region has 15 residues. CDR3 DNA sequence: TGTGCCAGCAGCCTTTTGGTGGGGACTCCGCCTGAGCAGTTCTTC. It is translated as CASSLLVGTPPEQFF.

This clonotype was seen repeatedly, ten times or more. This chain connects TRBV7-3 to TRBJ2-3, with TRBD2 matching 12 bases. Germline V gene lookup returns CDR1 SGHTA and CDR2 FQGTGA. With 0 bases clipped from V and 6 bases from J, the junction kept 4 bases outside the gene matches. CDR3 length: 16 residues. The CDR3 here is CASSLTGLAGGDTQYF. The DNA of the CDR3 is TGTGCCAGCAGCTTAACGGGACTAGCGGGCGGCGATACGCAGTATTTT.

This clonotype was counted ten times or more. The chain has TRBV20-1 and TRBJ2-1, with TRBD2 identical over 10 bases. The CDR3 is 15 residues long. Trimming cost V 2 bases and J 9 bases; bases outside gene matches: 10. Germline loops: CDR1 DFQATT, CDR2 SNEGSKA (reference sequence). CDR3 protein: CSARWTAGGGFEQFF. CDR3 nucleotides: TGCAGTGCTAGATGGACAGCGGGAGGGGGCTTTGAGCAGTTCTTC.